Detailed here is one T cell receptor (beta chain). Germline CDR1 and CDR2: SGHTA and FQGNSA. This CDR3 comprises 13 residues. Trimming pared 3 bases from V and 2 bases from J, leaving 8 bases between. This specimen comes from a study of blood T cell repertoires in COVID-19. Whole-study context: Acute and convalescent COVID-19 samples came from the United States, Italy and Spain. PBMCs, B-cell-depleted T cells, or T cells were the source of the cDNA or gDNA that made up the material.

Clones were read by immunoSEQ multiplex PCR, and TCRdb kept only the in-frame ones, dropping some. The sample shows 150,000 to 200,000 clones, 75% to 90% of them seen only once. The material sequenced was peripheral blood. The V and J genes are TRBV7-2 and TRBJ2-7; D perhaps matches TRBD2 (6 bases). This clonotype was sampled from a man in his 70s with active or convalescent COVID-19. CDR3 in DNA: TGTGCCAGCAGCTTCGGGGGAACCTACGAGCAGTACTTC. The encoded protein is CASSFGGTYEQYF. Filled out from reference TRBV7-2 and TRBJ2-7, the complete variable domain reads GAGVSQSPSNKVTEKGKDVELRCDPISGHTALYWYRQSLGQGLEFLIYFQGNSAPDKSGLPSDRFSAERTGGSVSTLTIQRTQQEDSAVYLCASSFGGTYEQYFGPGTRLTVT.